This TCR beta chain stems from a study of blood T cell repertoires in COVID-19. About the study: Whether acute or convalescent, the COVID-19 samples came from the United States, Italy and Spain.

Per the original methods: Estimation of nucleated cell counts relied on the amplification of reference gene primers. Sequenced by immunoSEQ multiplex PCR; TCRdb stores in-frame clones only, minus some. V and J calls and clone size are as listed in that table; D and trimming were resolved from the DNA. The table records 310,000 or so clones, approximately 86% of them present only once. Participants were aged about 18 to 100 years from more than 20 US areas. The study counted Cohort 3 donors as recovered given two negative PCRs, clearance, or symptom resolution. The germline gives CDR1 LGHNA, CDR2 YNFKEQ. With 2 bases clipped from V and 9 bases from J, the junction kept 8 bases outside the gene matches. The CDR3 length is 16 residues.

The V and J genes are TRBV4-2 and TRBJ2-1; 12 nucleotides line up with TRBD2. The TCR originated in a woman under 30 who had recovered from COVID-19. Sequenced sample: PBMCs or T cells enriched from blood (not recorded which). The CDR3 here is CASSQPTSGRRGEQFF. The CDR3, as DNA: TGTGCCAGCAGCCAACCGACTAGCGGGAGAAGGGGTGAGCAGTTCTTC.